The sequence of this TCR beta chain was determined in a study of blood T cell repertoires in COVID-19. Overall study: The study drew acute and convalescent COVID-19 samples from the United States, Italy and Spain.

Per the original data handling: Amplifying reference gene primers gave estimates of nucleated cell counts. Profiled with immunoSEQ multiplex PCR; TCRdb holds only in-frame clones, not every one. V, J and clone size are taken as reported in that table, and D and trimming were inferred from the DNA itself. The table has 30,000 to 40,000 clones, approximately 80% seen once. V was cut by 0 bases and J by 0 bases, with 9 bases left in between. This CDR3 spans 15 amino acids. The germline CDR1 and CDR2 sequences are SQVTM and ANQGSEA. The TCR was taken from a man between 60 and 75 years old in a cohort sampled during active COVID-19. The specimen was peripheral blood. The chain joins TRBV29-1 to TRBJ2-1; D is unresolved. CDR3 protein: CSVEDPLSSYNEQFF. For the CDR3, the DNA is TGCAGCGTTGAAGATCCGCTGAGCTCCTACAATGAGCAGTTCTTC.